Described below is a single T cell receptor (beta chain) sequence and its context. Its antigen remains unknown. TCRdb fed the reads into MiXCR, producing one record per CDR3 protein. The profile shows approximately 730,000 distinct CDR3 sequences, just under 30% of them singletons. The sample belongs to a study of T cell repertoires in cytomegalovirus infection. The germline V gene encodes CDR1 SGHDT and CDR2 YYEEEE. The CDR3 consists of 16 residues. The ends lost 3 bases at V and 0 bases at J; junction bases unmatched: 5. The starting material was cultured CD8+ T cells from PBMCs, obtained from culture after CMV antigen stimulation. The chain has TRBV5-6 and TRBJ1-3, with 8 bases identical to TRBD1. The source is a human donor in good health (CMV status not recorded). Some clones in this sample may be carry-over from other donors' samples. This CDR3 reads CASSWRQGYSGNTIYF. The CDR3 nucleotides read TGTGCCAGCAGCTGGAGACAGGGGTACTCTGGAAACACCATATATTTT.